This T cell receptor (beta chain) was found in a study of T cells in Graves' hyperthyroidism and ophthalmopathy. There were TCR beta CDR3 regions amplified from RNA transcripts. In the first-round RT-PCR of the TCR CDR3, the HTBI primer set was used. In TCRdb, the multiplex PCR reads were re-called with MiXCR into one record per CDR3 protein. Of over 400,000 distinct CDR3 sequences listed, 22% are singletons. The PBMCs were taken from 10 ml of fresh peripheral blood. The source material was blood. The sequence derives from a woman in her sixties or seventies with Graves' ophthalmopathy.

The chain's CDR3 is CATTKTIGYEQYF. Here the CDR3 DNA reads TGTGCCACCACCAAGACTATCGGCTACGAGCAGTACTTC. The gene calls are TRBV19 and TRBJ2-7; TRBD2 might be the D (5 bases). Germline V CDR1 and CDR2: LNHDA, SQIVND (reference sequence). V lost 10 bases and J lost 3, with 16 bases in between. This CDR3 has 13 residues.